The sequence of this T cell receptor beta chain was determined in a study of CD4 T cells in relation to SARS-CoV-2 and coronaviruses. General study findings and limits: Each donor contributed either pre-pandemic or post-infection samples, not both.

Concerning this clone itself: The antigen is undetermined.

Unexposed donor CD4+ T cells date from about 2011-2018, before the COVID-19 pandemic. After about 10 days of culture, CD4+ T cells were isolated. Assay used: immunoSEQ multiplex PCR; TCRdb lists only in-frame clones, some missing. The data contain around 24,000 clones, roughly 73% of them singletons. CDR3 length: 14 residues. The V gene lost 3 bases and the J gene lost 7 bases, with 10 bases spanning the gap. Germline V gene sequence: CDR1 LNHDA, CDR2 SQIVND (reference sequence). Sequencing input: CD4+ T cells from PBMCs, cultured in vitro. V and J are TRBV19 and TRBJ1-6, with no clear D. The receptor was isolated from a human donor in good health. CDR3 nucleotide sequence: TGTGCCAGTAGTATTTGGGCCGTCAATTCACCCCTCCACTTT. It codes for CASSIWAVNSPLHF.